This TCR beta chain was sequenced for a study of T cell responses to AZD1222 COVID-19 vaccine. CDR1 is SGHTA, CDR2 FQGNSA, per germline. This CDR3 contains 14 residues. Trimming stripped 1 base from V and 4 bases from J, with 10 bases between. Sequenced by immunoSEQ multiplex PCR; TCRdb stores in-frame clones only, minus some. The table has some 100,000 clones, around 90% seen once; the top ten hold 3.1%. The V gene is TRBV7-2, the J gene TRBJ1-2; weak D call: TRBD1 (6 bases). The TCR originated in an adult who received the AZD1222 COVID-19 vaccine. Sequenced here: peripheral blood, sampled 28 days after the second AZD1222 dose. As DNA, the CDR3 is TGTGCCAGCAGCTTAGTAGGGGGGTCCTATGGCTACACCTTC. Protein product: CASSLVGGSYGYTF.